These 9 T cell receptor beta chains originate from one sample sequenced in a study of T cells expressing NK-cell markers. TCRdb reprocessed the 5' RACE reads; each CDR3 protein has one entry and no DNA is given. Its table lists 500,000 to 600,000 distinct CDR3 sequences. Material: blood T cells: a sorted CD56 or NKG2C T cell subset, CD4+ or CD8+ T cells, or bulk PBMC T cells (not recorded which). The receptors here all came from a man aged 18 to 29 in good health.

The genes are TRBV7-2 and TRBJ2-1. From germline, CDR1 is SGHTA and CDR2 FQGNSA. The CDR3 has 15 amino acids. CDR3 loop: CASRDGRVGYNEQFF.

V and J are TRBV12-3 or TRBV12-4 and TRBJ2-3; TCRdb's D call of TRBD2 is untestable without DNA. CDR3 length: 14 residues. Here the CDR3 reads CASNAGEATDTQYF.

The gene calls are TRBV5-1 and TRBJ2-1; the TRBD2 assignment by TCRdb is unverifiable without DNA. The CDR3 contains 17 residues. The germline V gene has CDR1 SGHRS and CDR2 YFSETQ. CDR3 sequence: CASSLGSGRATYNEQFF. The full variable domain, its missing parts supplied by reference TRBV5-1 and TRBJ2-1, is KAGVTQTPRYLIKTRGQQVTLSCSPISGHRSVSWYQQTPGQGLQFLFEYFSETQRNKGNFPGRFSGRQFSNSRSEMNVSTLELGDSALYLCASSLGSGRATYNEQFFGPGTRLTVL.

The chain has TRBV30 and TRBJ2-7; TCRdb returns TRBD1, unconfirmable since there is no DNA. The CDR3 sequence is 12 residues long. The germline CDR1 and CDR2 sequences are GTSNPN and SVGIG (reference sequence). CDR3 amino acids: CAFVNRGYEQYF.

The chain employs TRBV4-1 and TRBJ2-7; no DNA is available, so the TRBD2 call from TCRdb remains unchecked. CDR3 length: 15 amino acids. Germline V lookup: CDR1 MGHRA, CDR2 YSYEKL. CDR3 sequence: CASSNREGSSYEQYF.

The V gene is TRBV4-3, the J gene TRBJ2-6; TCRdb returns TRBD1, unconfirmable since there is no DNA. The CDR3 extends over 16 amino acids. CDR1 is LGHNA and CDR2 is YSLEER in the germline V gene. The chain's CDR3 is CASSQTGAAGANVLTF.

V is TRBV12-3 or TRBV12-4 and J is TRBJ2-5; TCRdb outputs TRBD2, but without DNA this stays unchecked. There are 17 residues in the CDR3. CDR3 amino acids: CASNTDGLAVGRETQYF.

The chain is built from TRBV7-2 and TRBJ2-7; TCRdb's D call of TRBD1 is untestable without DNA. The V gene's germline CDR1 is SGHTA and CDR2 FQGNSA. This CDR3 has 14 residues. The chain's CDR3 is CASRAPGQTYEQYF.

The chain carries TRBV24-1 and TRBJ2-2. In germline, CDR1 is KGHDR, CDR2 SFDVKD. This CDR3 spans 13 amino acids. The CDR3 loop is CATSDSGSAELFF.